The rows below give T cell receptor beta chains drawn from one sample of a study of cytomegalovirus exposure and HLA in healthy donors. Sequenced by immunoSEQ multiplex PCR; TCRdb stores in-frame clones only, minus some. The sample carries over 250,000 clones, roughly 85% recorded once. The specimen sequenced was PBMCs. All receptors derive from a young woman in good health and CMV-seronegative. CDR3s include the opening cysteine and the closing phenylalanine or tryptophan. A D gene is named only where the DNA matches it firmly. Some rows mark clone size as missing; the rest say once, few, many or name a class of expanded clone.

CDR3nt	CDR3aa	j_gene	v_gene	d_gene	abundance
TGTGCCAGCAGCTTCCTTGACAGGGGCGTCACCGGGGAGCTGTTTTTT	CASSFLDRGVTGELFF	TRBJ2-2	TRBV5-6	TRBD1	-
TGTGCCAGCAGCTTACGGGGTAATGAAAAACTGTTTTTT	CASSLRGNEKLFF	TRBJ1-4	TRBV5-6	-	-
TGCGCCAGCAGTAGGACAGGTCAGCCCCAGCATTTT	CASSRTGQPQHF	TRBJ1-5	TRBV10-1	TRBD1	-
TGTGCCAGCAGCTTAGGGCCAGGGACCTACGAGCAGTACTTC	CASSLGPGTYEQYF	TRBJ2-7	TRBV11-3	-	-
TGTGCCACCTCGACTAGCGGGGGGTCCAATGAGCAGTTCTTC	CATSTSGGSNEQFF	TRBJ2-1	TRBV2	TRBD2	-
TGTGCCAGCAGTGAAAGGGGCGGGATGAGACACGAGCAGTACTTC	CASSERGGMRHEQYF	TRBJ2-7	TRBV2	-	-
TGTGCCAGCACCCTCAGGAGGGGACAGGGCGGTGAGCAGTTCTTC	CASTLRRGQGGEQFF	TRBJ2-1	TRBV2	TRBD1	-
TGTGCCAGCAGCTTCGGTACTGTGAATGAGCAGTTCTTC	CASSFGTVNEQFF	TRBJ2-1	TRBV5-4	-	-
TGTGCCAGCAGCCCGGACAGGGGGAATTATGGCTACACCTTC	CASSPDRGNYGYTF	TRBJ1-2	TRBV7-2	TRBD1	-
TGTGCCAGCACCCCAAACATCTTCTCCTACGAGCAGTACTTC	CASTPNIFSYEQYF	TRBJ2-7	TRBV28	-	-
TGTGCCAGCAGAGGGACAGGTGATCAGCCCCAGCATTTT	CASRGTGDQPQHF	TRBJ1-5	TRBV6-5	TRBD1	-
TGTGCCAGCAGCCGGACTAGCGGGCAAGAGACCCAGTACTTC	CASSRTSGQETQYF	TRBJ2-5	TRBV7-2	TRBD2	-
TGTGCCAGCAACCCGGGAGAGGGAAACACCATATATTTT	CASNPGEGNTIYF	TRBJ1-3	TRBV2	-	-
TGTGCCAGCGTCGGGGGGAGCTCCTACGAGCAGTACTTC	CASVGGSSYEQYF	TRBJ2-7	TRBV7-9	TRBD2	-
TGCGCCAGCAGATTGGGACAGGGAATCGAGCAGTACTTC	CASRLGQGIEQYF	TRBJ2-7	TRBV5-1	TRBD1	few
TGTGCCAGCAGCTTAGAATCTGCGGCTTTCTTT	CASSLESAAFF	TRBJ1-1	TRBV11-3	-	-
TGCAGCGTCCTTCACGAACGGGTGAACTATGGCTACACCTTC	CSVLHERVNYGYTF	TRBJ1-2	TRBV29-1	-	few
TGTGCCAGCAGTGGGGCAGGGTTCGGCAATCAGCCCCAGCATTTT	CASSGAGFGNQPQHF	TRBJ1-5	TRBV2	-	-
TGTGCCAGCTCACCTACCAGACAGGGAAGCGGAACAGATACGCAGTATTTT	CASSPTRQGSGTDTQYF	TRBJ2-3	TRBV18	TRBD1	-
TGCGCCAGCAGCCAAGATCACAGCTCTGGGGCCAACGTCCTGACTTTC	CASSQDHSSGANVLTF	TRBJ2-6	TRBV4-3	-	many
TGCAGCGTTTCCGGAACAGGGTCTGGCTACACCTTC	CSVSGTGSGYTF	TRBJ1-2	TRBV29-1	-	few
TGCGCCAGCAGCTTGAGGATGAGGGCTGGGGATACGCAGTATTTT	CASSLRMRAGDTQYF	TRBJ2-3	TRBV5-1	-	-
TGTGCCAGCAGTGGACAGGTTACTCAGCCCCAGCATTTT	CASSGQVTQPQHF	TRBJ1-5	TRBV2	-	few
TGCAGCGTAAACTCAGCCAAAAACATTCAGTACTTC	CSVNSAKNIQYF	TRBJ2-4	TRBV29-1	-	-